This T cell receptor beta chain was found in a study of T cell changes during pregnancy in multiple sclerosis. CDR3 length: 15 residues. Trimming took 1 base from V and 7 from J, leaving 18 bases between them. The germline gives CDR1 SGHDT, CDR2 YYEEEE. Here immunoSEQ multiplex PCR was the method, and the copy in TCRdb shows in-frame clones only, minus some. The sample lists around 96,000 clones; approximately 95% were seen once. This clone came up once. The sequencing used peripheral blood, collected after pregnancy. V and J are TRBV5-6 and TRBJ2-7, with D perhaps matching TRBD1 (5 bases). The TCR originated in a female donor in good health, enrolled as a control in a pregnancy study. The CDR3 protein is CASSLSLRAVGEQYF. The CDR3 nucleotides read TGTGCCAGCAGCTTGAGTCTCAGGGCGGTGGGGGAGCAGTACTTC.